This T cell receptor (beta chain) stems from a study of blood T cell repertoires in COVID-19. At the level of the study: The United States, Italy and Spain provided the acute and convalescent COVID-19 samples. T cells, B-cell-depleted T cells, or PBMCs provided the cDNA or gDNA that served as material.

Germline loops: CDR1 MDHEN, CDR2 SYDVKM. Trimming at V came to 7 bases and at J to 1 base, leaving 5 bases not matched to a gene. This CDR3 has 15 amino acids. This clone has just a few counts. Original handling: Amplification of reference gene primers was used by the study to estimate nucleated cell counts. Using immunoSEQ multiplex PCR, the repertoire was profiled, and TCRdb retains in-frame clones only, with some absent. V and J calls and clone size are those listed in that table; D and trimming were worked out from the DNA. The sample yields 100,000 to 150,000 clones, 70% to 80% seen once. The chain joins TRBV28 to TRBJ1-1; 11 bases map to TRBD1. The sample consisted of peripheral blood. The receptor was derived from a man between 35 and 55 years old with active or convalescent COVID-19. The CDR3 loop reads CASIPGQGGNTEAFF. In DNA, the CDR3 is TGTGCCAGCATCCCGGGACAGGGGGGGAACACTGAAGCTTTCTTT. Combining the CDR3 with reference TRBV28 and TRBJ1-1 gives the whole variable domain DVKVTQSSRYLVKRTGEKVFLECVQDMDHENMFWYRQDPGLGLRLIYFSYDVKMKEKGDIPEGYSVSREKKERFSLILESASTNQTSMYLCASIPGQGGNTEAFFGQGTRLTVV.